This section outlines one T cell receptor (beta chain) sequence together with its context. The CDR3 is 14 amino acids. Germline V CDR1 and CDR2: SNHLY, FYNNEI. The J segment lost 10 bases and the V segment lost 6 bases, leaving 10 bases of the junction unmatched. The entry originates in a study of control samples from healthy donors and cancer patients. Here immunoSEQ multiplex PCR was the method, and the copy in TCRdb shows in-frame clones only, minus some. The sample contains some 130,000 clones, under 95% of which appear only once. The sequence was obtained from a man between 18 and 29 years old in good health. The sample comprised blood. The chain has TRBV2 and TRBJ1-1; 11 nucleotides line up with TRBD1. The CDR3 DNA is TGTGCCAGCAGGCCGGGACAGGGGGGTCGGGGAGCTTTCTTT. This translates into CASRPGQGGRGAFF. The full variable domain, in which reference TRBV2 and TRBJ1-1 provide the parts outside the CDR3, is EPEVTQTPSHQVTQMGQEVILRCVPISNHLYFYWYRQILGQKVEFLVSFYNNEISEKSEIFDDQFSVERPDGSNFTLKIRSTKLEDSAMYFCASRPGQGGRGAFFGQGTRLTVV.